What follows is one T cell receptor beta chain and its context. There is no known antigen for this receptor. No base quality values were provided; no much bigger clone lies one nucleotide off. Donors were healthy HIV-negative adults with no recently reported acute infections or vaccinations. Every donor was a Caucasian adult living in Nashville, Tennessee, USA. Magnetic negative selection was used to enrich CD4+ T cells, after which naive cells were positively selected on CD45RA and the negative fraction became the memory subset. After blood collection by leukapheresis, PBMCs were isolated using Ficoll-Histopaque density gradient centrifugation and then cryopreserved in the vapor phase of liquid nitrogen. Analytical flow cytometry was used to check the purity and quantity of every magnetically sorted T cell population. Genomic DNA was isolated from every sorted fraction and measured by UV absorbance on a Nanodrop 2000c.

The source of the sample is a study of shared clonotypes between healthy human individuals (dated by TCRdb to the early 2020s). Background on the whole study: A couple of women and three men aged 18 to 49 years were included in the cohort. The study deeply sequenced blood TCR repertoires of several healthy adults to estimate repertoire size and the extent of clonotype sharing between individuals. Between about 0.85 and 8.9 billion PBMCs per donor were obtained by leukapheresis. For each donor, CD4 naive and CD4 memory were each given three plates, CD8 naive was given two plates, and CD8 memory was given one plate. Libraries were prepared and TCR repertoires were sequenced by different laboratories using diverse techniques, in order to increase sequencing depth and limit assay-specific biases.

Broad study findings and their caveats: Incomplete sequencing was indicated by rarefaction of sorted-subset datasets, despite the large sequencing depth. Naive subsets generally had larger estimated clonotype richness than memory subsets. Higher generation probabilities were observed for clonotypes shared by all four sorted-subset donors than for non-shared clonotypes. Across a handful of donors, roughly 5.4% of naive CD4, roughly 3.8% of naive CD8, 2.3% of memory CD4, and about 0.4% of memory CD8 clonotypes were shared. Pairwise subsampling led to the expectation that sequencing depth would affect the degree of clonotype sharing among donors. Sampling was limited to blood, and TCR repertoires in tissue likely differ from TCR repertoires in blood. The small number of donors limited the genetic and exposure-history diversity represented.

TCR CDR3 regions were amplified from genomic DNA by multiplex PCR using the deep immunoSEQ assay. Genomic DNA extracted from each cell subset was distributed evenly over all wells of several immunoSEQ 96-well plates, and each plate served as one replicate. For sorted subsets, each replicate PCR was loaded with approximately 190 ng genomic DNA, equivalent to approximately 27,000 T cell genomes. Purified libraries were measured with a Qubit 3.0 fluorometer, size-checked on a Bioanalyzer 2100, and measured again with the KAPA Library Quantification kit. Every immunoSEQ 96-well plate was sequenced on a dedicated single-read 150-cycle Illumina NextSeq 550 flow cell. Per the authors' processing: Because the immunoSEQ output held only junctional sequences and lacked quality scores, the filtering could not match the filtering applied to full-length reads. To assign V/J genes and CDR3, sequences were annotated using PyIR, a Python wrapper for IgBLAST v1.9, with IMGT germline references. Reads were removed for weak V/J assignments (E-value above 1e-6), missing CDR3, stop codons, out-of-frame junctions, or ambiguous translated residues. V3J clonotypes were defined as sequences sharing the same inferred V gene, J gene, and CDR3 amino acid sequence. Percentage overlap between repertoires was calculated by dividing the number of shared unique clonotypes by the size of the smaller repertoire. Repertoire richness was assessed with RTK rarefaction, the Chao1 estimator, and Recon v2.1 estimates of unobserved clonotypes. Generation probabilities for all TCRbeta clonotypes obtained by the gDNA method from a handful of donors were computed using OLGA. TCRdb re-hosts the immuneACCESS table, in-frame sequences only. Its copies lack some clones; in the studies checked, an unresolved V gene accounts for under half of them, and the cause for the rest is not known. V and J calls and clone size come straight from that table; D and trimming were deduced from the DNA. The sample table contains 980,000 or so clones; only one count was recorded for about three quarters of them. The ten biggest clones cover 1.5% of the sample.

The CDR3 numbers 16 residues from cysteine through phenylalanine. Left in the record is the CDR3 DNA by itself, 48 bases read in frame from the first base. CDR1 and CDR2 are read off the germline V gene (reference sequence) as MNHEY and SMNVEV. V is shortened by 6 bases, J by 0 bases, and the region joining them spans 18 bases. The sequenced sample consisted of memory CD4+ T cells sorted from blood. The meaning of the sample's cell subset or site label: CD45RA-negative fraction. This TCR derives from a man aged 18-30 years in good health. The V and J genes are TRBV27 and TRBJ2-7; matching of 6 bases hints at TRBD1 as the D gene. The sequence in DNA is TGTGCCAGCAGCCGTGGACGGACAGATGCCTCCTACGAGCAGTACTTC. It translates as CASSRGRTDASYEQYF.